The sequence of this T cell receptor beta chain was determined in a study of T cell responses to AZD1222 COVID-19 vaccine (dated by TCRdb to the early 2020s). As for the study more broadly: AZD1222 recipients whose second dose came at about 4 weeks and those whose second dose came at about 12 weeks were combined into one group, since spike-specific TCR depth and breadth did not differ between the two schedules. Trial participants were enrolled by age into 18-55, 56-69 and 70-plus year subgroups, with around 140, 26 and 57 TCR-sequenced participants respectively. A total of just over 230 trial participants underwent TCR sequencing, of whom roughly 210 received two doses of AZD1222 and about 26 received two doses of the MenACWY control vaccine.

In the case of this clone: Which antigen it targets is not known. One base away there is no much larger clone; base qualities are not given.

Overall study outcomes, separate from this receptor: No day 14 peak-response samples were available, so repertoires were characterized only after the peak T cell response. Conclusions about previously exposed vaccinees are limited because only 6 or 7 AZD1222 recipients were SARS-CoV-2 seropositive at baseline. Participants were mostly white British, with more females than males. The authors suggested clonal diversity may have been underestimated. Reportedly, almost half of the unique spike-specific TCRs recognized epitopes lying outside the regions that are mutated in the B.1.351 and B.1.1.7 variants. CD4 TCRs associated with the vaccine covered the entire spike protein, and the dominant responses were in regions 160-218 and 743-854. The 56-69-year group was small, and its depth increase did not reach significance, likely because of low power. After two AZD1222 doses, both the breadth and the depth of spike-specific TCRs were significantly higher than at day 0 and than in MenACWY recipients.

What this sample's time point label stands for: baseline before first vaccination. Samples from vaccinated people were obtained from the UK trials COV001 and COV002, which included a single-blind randomized controlled phase 2/3 trial of AZD1222 (ChAdOx1 nCoV-19) in healthy adults. For TCRbeta chain sequencing, PBMC samples from trial participants were taken at day 0 and at day 28 after the second dose. The CDR3 regions of human TCRbeta chains were analyzed by immunosequencing. Regarding the original processing steps: Repertoire TCRs were checked for matches against a reference library of SARS-CoV-2-specific TCRs that had been generated using the MIRA antigen-specificity platform. Breadth was defined as the fraction of unique TCRs that were SARS-CoV-2-associated. Depth was defined as the fraction of total T cells that were SARS-CoV-2-associated. Using the MIRA data, every spike-specific TCR was mapped to the spike region that the TCR reacted to and assigned to either a CD4 or a CD8 class. Log10-transformed breadth and depth values were compared by one-way ANOVA with Sidak's multiple comparisons tests. The clones in this table, taken by TCRdb from immuneACCESS, are in-frame only. Not every clone is retained; where verified, under half of the shortfall comes from an unresolved V gene, and the cause of the rest is unknown. D and trimming come from the DNA, and the V and J calls and clone size come from that table. The table for this sample lists about 100,000 clones; around 87% of them were counted only once. The ten largest clones add up to less than 20% of the sample.

This specimen was peripheral blood, taken on day 0 of AZD1222 vaccination. This receptor was taken from an adult in good health.

The CDR3 in this case is CASSESRTGGEETQYF. In nucleotides, the sequence is TGTGCCAGCAGTGAATCACGGACAGGGGGCGAGGAGACCCAGTACTTC. Rearrangement joined TRBV2 to TRBJ2-5, with TRBD1 matching 11 junction bases. CDR1 and CDR2, looked up from the germline V gene, are SNHLY and FYNNEI. Trimming leaves V shorter by 2 bases and J shorter by 5 bases, with the junction holding 7 bases beyond the gene matches. Including cysteine and phenylalanine, the CDR3 has 16 amino acids. Here the CDR3 DNA is all that survives: 48 bases in frame from base 1.